The rows below give T cell receptor beta chains drawn from one sample of a study of regulatory T cells in long-lasting Graves disease. TCRdb processed the multiplex PCR reads anew with MiXCR; each CDR3 protein has one entry. The table lists about half a million distinct CDR3 sequences, more than 10% of them singletons. The same sample was also studied in work on T cells in Graves' hyperthyroidism and ophthalmopathy.

This material consisted of peripheral blood mononuclear cells (PBMCs), taken at new diagnosis, from a patient treated with antithyroid drugs. The receptors shown here come from a woman aged 30 to 39 with Graves disease. Both conserved end residues are part of each CDR3. A D gene is named only where the DNA matches it firmly. Not all rows give a size; the values are once, few, many and, for expanded clones, a class.

abundance,d_gene,j_gene,v_gene,len,CDR3nt,CDR3aa
many,TRBD1,TRBJ1-1,TRBV18,15,TGTGCCAGCTCACCGACCACAGGGGGGGGCACTGAAGCTTTCTTT,CASSPTTGGGTEAFF
once,TRBD1,TRBJ1-6,TRBV2,14,TGTGCCAGCACCTTCGGGACAGGGTATTCACCCCTCCACTTT,CASTFGTGYSPLHF
.,TRBD2,TRBJ2-1,TRBV20-1,17,TGCAGTGCTAGAGCAAGACTAGCGGGAGGGCCCTACAATGAGCAGTTCTTC,CSARARLAGGPYNEQFF
few,.,TRBJ2-7,TRBV4-3,14,TGCGCCAGCAGCAATACCCAGGGAAAGTACGAGCAGTACTTC,CASSNTQGKYEQYF
many,TRBD1,TRBJ1-1,TRBV7-8,14,TGTGCCAGCAGGGGGGGACAGGGCAACACTGAAGCTTTCTTT,CASRGGQGNTEAFF
many,.,TRBJ1-5,TRBV11-2,15,TGTGCCAGCAGCCCTTCGGGGGATAGCAATCAGCCCCAGCATTTT,CASSPSGDSNQPQHF
.,.,TRBJ1-2,TRBV29-1,13,TGCAGCGTTGATCCGGGACACTCTAATGGCTACACCTTC,CSVDPGHSNGYTF
.,.,TRBJ2-4,TRBV19,15,TGTGCCAGTGGTGTGGTCTTGGAAAGCAAAAACATTCAGTACTTC,CASGVVLESKNIQYF
many,.,TRBJ1-1,TRBV11-2,13,TGTGCCAGCAGTCTGGGTCTGAACACTGAAGCTTTCTTT,CASSLGLNTEAFF
few,.,TRBJ1-2,TRBV28,12,TGTGCCAGCAGTTGGAAAGGGTATGGCTACACCTTC,CASSWKGYGYTF
many,.,TRBJ2-4,TRBV3-1,14,TGTGCCAGCAGCCAAGCAGTGGGAAAAAACATTCAGTACTTC,CASSQAVGKNIQYF
once,TRBD1,TRBJ2-5,TRBV12-3/TRBV12-4,17,TGTGCCAGCAGTTTAGGAGGAGGCAGGGGGCAGGGAGAGACCCAGTACTTC,CASSLGGGRGQGETQYF
many,.,TRBJ2-7,TRBV15,15,TGTGCCACCAGCAGAGATCACCGGGGGGCGGAAGAGCAGTACTTC,CATSRDHRGAEEQYF
.,.,TRBJ2-2,TRBV24-1,16,TGTGCCACCAGTGATTTGGGCCGGGGGCGCGCCGGGGAGCTGTTTTTT,CATSDLGRGRAGELFF
.,.,TRBJ2-3,TRBV6-2/TRBV6-3,13,TGTGCCAGCAGTCCGACCCGGGGGGATACGCAGTATTTT,CASSPTRGDTQYF
many,.,TRBJ2-1,TRBV6-5,16,TGTGCCAGCAGTTATTATGAGGATAGCGGTCACAATGAGCAGTTCTTC,CASSYYEDSGHNEQFF
few,.,TRBJ2-1,TRBV11-2,14,TGTGCCAGCAGCTTAGATCGGCGGGGCAATGAGCAGTTCTTC,CASSLDRRGNEQFF
many,.,TRBJ2-6,TRBV7-9,16,TGTGCCAGCAGCTTCCATAACTTGGCTGGGGCCAACGTCCTGACTTTC,CASSFHNLAGANVLTF
many,TRBD1,TRBJ2-1,TRBV14,14,TGTGCCAGCAGCGAGTACAGGGGGCTGGATGAGCAGTTCTTC,CASSEYRGLDEQFF
many,.,TRBJ2-6,TRBV2,18,TGTGCCAGCAGTGGGCCGGGACATGGCACGGGTGGGGCCAACGTCCTGACTTTC,CASSGPGHGTGGANVLTF
many,TRBD2,TRBJ2-7,TRBV28,15,TGTGCCAGCAGTCCCCCCGGACTAGAAGCCTACGAGCAGTACTTC,CASSPPGLEAYEQYF
.,.,TRBJ1-2,TRBV6-1,14,TGTGCCAGCAGTGGATGGGACGGTAATGTTGGCTACACCTTC,CASSGWDGNVGYTF
once,.,TRBJ1-2,TRBV14,14,TGTGCCAGCAGCCCCGGGACGCGTACCTATGGCTACACCTTC,CASSPGTRTYGYTF
many,.,TRBJ1-4,TRBV7-9,17,TGTGCCAGCAGCTTAGGATTGGGGGATAGGCGGAATGAAAAACTGTTTTTT,CASSLGLGDRRNEKLFF
.,.,TRBJ2-7,TRBV11-3,14,TGTGCCAGCAGCCGTCAGGAGGGTCTCTACGAGCAGTACTTC,CASSRQEGLYEQYF
many,TRBD1,TRBJ2-7,TRBV18,15,TGTGCCAGCTCACCTACAGGGGACCTTTACTACGAGCAGTACTTC,CASSPTGDLYYEQYF
few,TRBD1,TRBJ2-2,TRBV28,19,TGTGCCAGCAGCTTATTAAGGTACAGGGGGCTCTCGAACACCGGGGAGCTGTTTTTT,CASSLLRYRGLSNTGELFF
many,TRBD1,TRBJ1-5,TRBV5-8,14,TGTGCCAGCACCGCAAGGACAGGGAATCAGCCCCAGCATTTT,CASTARTGNQPQHF
many,.,TRBJ1-1,TRBV29-1,13,TGCAGTTGTACGACTTCCATGAACACTGAAGCTTTCTTT,CSCTTSMNTEAFF